A single sample is the source of the 13 T cell receptor beta chains below, sequenced in a study of beta chain features in type 1 diabetes. Reverse transcription of all isolated RNA meant that expressed TCRB transcripts were sequenced. The table came from immunoSEQ multiplex PCR; TCRdb's copy has only in-frame clones and leaves some out. The data show hundreds of thousands of clones, with around 15% seen just once and more than 6.5% held by the top ten. The sequenced sample consisted of central memory CD4+ T cells from blood. These receptors all stem from a man aged 25-45 years in good health.

The CDR3 nucleotides read TGCGCCAGCAGCGAGGGACAGGGGGGAGCCGGGGAGCTGTTTTTT. This gives the protein CASSEGQGGAGELFF. The chain links TRBV4-1 to TRBJ2-2; 11 nucleotides line up with TRBD1. The length of the CDR3 is 15 residues. V lost 5 bases to trimming and J lost 6 bases; unmatched junction nucleotides: 5. Germline assignment: CDR1 MGHRA and CDR2 YSYEKL.

The rearrangement uses TRBV20-1 and TRBJ1-1; possibly TRBD1 for D (5 bases). The germline V and J ends were trimmed by 0 bases and 10 bases, with 9 bases remaining between them. The CDR3 spans 11 residues. CDR1 is DFQATT and CDR2 is SNEGSKA in the germline V gene (reference sequence). The CDR3 is CSARDQGTAFF. The CDR3, as DNA: TGCAGTGCTAGAGATCAGGGAACAGCTTTCTTT.

The J gene is TRBJ2-2, the V gene TRBV14; D is uncertain. Trimming removed 0 bases from V and 7 bases from J, with 6 bases in between. The length of the CDR3 is 13 residues. Germline assignment: CDR1 SGHDN and CDR2 FVKESK. CDR3 sequence reads: CASSQDLNGELFF. The CDR3 DNA reads TGTGCCAGCAGCCAAGATCTGAACGGGGAGCTGTTTTTT.

Only a few counts were recorded for this clone. Distinct nucleotide sequences in the sample also encode this CDR3. This chain links TRBV5-4 with TRBJ2-3, with 15 positions matching TRBD2. J lost 3 bases, V lost 4 bases, and 3 bases had no gene match. The CDR3 covers 16 residues. CDR1 and CDR2 from the germline V gene are SGHNT and YYREEE (reference sequence). CDR3 in amino acids: CASSLGLAGGTDTQYF. The DNA for the CDR3 is TGTGCCAGCAGCCTGGGACTAGCGGGAGGAACAGATACGCAGTATTTT.

The genes are TRBV11-2 and TRBJ2-7; no clear D gene. The V end lost 5 bases, the J end lost 6 bases, and 14 bases lay between the germline ends. Per the germline V gene, CDR1 is SGHAT and CDR2 is FQNNGV. The CDR3 consists of 13 residues. This CDR3 reads CASSPAPRREQYF. The CDR3, as DNA: TGTGCCAGCAGCCCGGCCCCACGGCGCGAGCAGTACTTC.

The V gene is TRBV10-2, the J gene TRBJ2-7; D remains ambiguous. From germline, CDR1 is WSHSY and CDR2 SAAADI. V was shortened by 0 bases and J by 3 bases, with 9 bases between the two germline ends. The CDR3 is made up of 14 amino acids. CDR3 DNA: TGCGCCAGCAGTGAGTCCCCTTCTAGCTACGAGCAGTACTTC. Translating gives CASSESPSSYEQYF.

The chain has TRBV7-3 and TRBJ2-5; possible D gene TRBD2, 6 bases. The germline CDR1 and CDR2 sequences are SGHTA and FQGTGA. The CDR3 has 15 residues. Trimming left V 5 bases short and J 0 bases short, with 13 bases between. DNA for the CDR3: TGTGCCAGCAGCCTAGGAGGAGGGTACCAAGAGACCCAGTACTTC. This gives the protein CASSLGGGYQETQYF.

This clone was recorded a few times. V and J are TRBV11-2 and TRBJ2-1; 7 bases fit TRBD2. Germline V CDR1 and CDR2: SGHAT, FQNNGV. Losses at the gene ends were 7 bases for V and 1 base for J; bases not matched to a gene: 10. The length of the CDR3 is 16 residues. The CDR3 DNA reads as TGTGCCAGCACTTTCGGGAGCGGGAATTCCTACAATGAGCAGTTCTTC. Translation: CASTFGSGNSYNEQFF.

This clone was recorded many times. CDR3: CASSQEDRWGEQFF. The CDR3 coding sequence is TGTGCCAGCAGCCAAGAGGACCGATGGGGTGAGCAGTTCTTC. V and J are TRBV14 and TRBJ2-1; D call uncertain. The CDR3 extends over 14 amino acids. Germline V gene sequence: CDR1 SGHDN, CDR2 FVKESK. The V gene lost 0 bases and the J gene lost 9 bases, with 12 bases spanning the gap. Filled out from reference TRBV14 and TRBJ2-1, the complete variable domain reads EAGVTQFPSHSVIEKGQTVTLRCDPISGHDNLYWYRRVMGKEIKFLLHFVKESKQDESGMPNNRFLAERTGGTYSTLKVQPAELEDSGVYFCASSQEDRWGEQFFGPGTRLTVL.

The chain recombines TRBV29-1 with TRBJ1-4; D gene ambiguous. Germline assignment: CDR1 SQVTM and CDR2 ANQGSEA. CDR3 length: 12 residues. With 5 bases removed from V and 7 bases from J, the gap between germline ends came to 11 bases. CDR3 coding DNA: TGCAGCGTTTACAGTTCCTCTGAAAAACTGTTTTTT. It is translated as CSVYSSSEKLFF.

Only a few counts were recorded for this clone. J is TRBJ2-3 and V is TRBV7-9, with D tentatively TRBD1 or TRBD2 (5 bases each). Trimming left V 1 base short and J 9 bases short, with 17 bases between. This CDR3 is 15 amino acids long. Germline values: CDR1 SEHNR, CDR2 FQNEAQ (reference sequence). The CDR3 loop reads CASSLGRDQKNTQYF. CDR3 sequence (DNA): TGTGCCAGCAGCTTAGGAAGGGACCAAAAAAACACGCAGTATTTT. Full variable domain (outside the CDR3, taken from reference TRBV7-9 and TRBJ2-3): DTGVSQNPRHKITKRGQNVTFRCDPISEHNRLYWYRQTLGQGPEFLTYFQNEAQLEKSRLLSDRFSAERPKGSFSTLEIQRTEQGDSAMYLCASSLGRDQKNTQYFGPGTRLTVL.

This clone occurred a few times. This chain joins TRBV19 and TRBJ1-2; 8 nucleotides align to TRBD1. The CDR3 loop spans 14 amino acids. V shed 6 bases, J shed 7 bases, and the junction held 10 bases outside the gene matches. The germline CDR1 and CDR2 sequences are LNHDA and SQIVND (reference sequence). The CDR3 reads CASSDGQGIIGYTF. As DNA, the CDR3 is TGTGCCAGTAGCGATGGACAGGGTATTATTGGCTACACCTTC.

This clone has a handful of counts. The J gene is TRBJ1-4, the V gene TRBV25-1; D is ambiguous. CDR3 length: 11 residues. Trimming stripped 4 bases from V and 12 bases from J, with 9 bases between. The germline gives CDR1 MGHDK, CDR2 SYGVNS. This CDR3 is CASSGRRELFF. The CDR3 region has the DNA TGTGCCAGCAGTGGTCGGAGGGAACTGTTTTTT.